This TCR beta chain was captured by sequencing in a study of human T cells and chemical hapten exposure. The overall study: 2% DPC applied to an approximately 2 cm by approximately 2 cm arm area sensitized donors.

This CDR3 is built from 12 residues. The germline CDR1 and CDR2 sequences are ENHRY and SYGVKD. V was trimmed by 3 bases and J by 6 bases, leaving 5 bases between them. Time point in this sample: patch test 3, about 24 weeks after DPC sensitization. Regarding treatment: therapeutic diphenylcyclopropenone sensitization with weekly scalp DPC. Whole blood that had not been fractionated was the source of extracted total RNA. In the library, unique molecular identifiers were attached to individual cDNA molecules. In the authors' methods: Samples had a median of around 92,000 TCRs, ranging roughly 23,224 to 750,000. TCRdb reprocessed the RACE reads via MiXCR and lists one record per CDR3 protein. What appears here as the V and J calls and clone size reflects TCRdb's work, not the paper's. The sample lists roughly 90,000 distinct CDR3 sequences; roughly a tenth were seen once.

The chain combines TRBV10-3 with TRBJ2-2; D ambiguous. Sequencing was performed on whole blood, taken in connection with sensitization to the hapten diphenylcyclopropenone (DPC). The receptor was derived from a woman in her twenties or thirties with alopecia areata. Some clones in this sample may be carry-over from other donors' samples. This CDR3 reads CAISESAGELFF. Written as DNA, the CDR3 is TGTGCCATCAGTGAATCAGCCGGGGAGCTGTTTTTT.